A single sample gave rise to the 27 T cell receptor beta chains below, sequenced in a study of PD-1 blockade in classical Hodgkin lymphoma. All trial patients relapsed after autologous stem cell transplantation. Assay: immunoSEQ multiplex PCR; the TCRdb copy retains only in-frame clones and omits some. The sample records about 90,000 clones, around 90% being singletons. The specimen comprised peripheral blood mononuclear cells (PBMCs), sampled before the second cycle of nivolumab. The receptors were gathered from a human donor with classical Hodgkin lymphoma.

CDR3 DNA sequence: TGTGCCAGCTCGGGCAGGACAGACTATGGCTACACCTTC. Translating it yields CASSGRTDYGYTF. J is TRBJ1-2 and V is TRBV2; maybe TRBD1 (6 bases). V lost 8 bases and J lost 3, with 13 bases in between. This CDR3 comprises 13 residues. CDR1 and CDR2 (germline): SNHLY, FYNNEI.

The chain is built from TRBV7-8 and TRBJ2-7; TRBD1 aligns across 9 bases. The CDR3 loop spans 14 amino acids. Trimming at V came to 8 bases and at J to 4 bases, leaving 9 bases not matched to a gene. Germline-derived CDR1 and CDR2 are SGHVS and FQNEAQ. The CDR3 sequence: CASSATGGSYEQYF. The CDR3 nucleotides read TGTGCCAGCTCCGCGACAGGGGGTTCTTACGAGCAGTACTTC. Combining the CDR3 with reference TRBV7-8 and TRBJ2-7 gives the whole variable domain GAGVSQSPRYKVAKRGQDVALRCDPISGHVSLFWYQQALGQGPEFLTYFQNEAQLDKSGLPSDRFFAERPEGSVSTLKIQRTQQEDSAVYLCASSATGGSYEQYFGPGTRLTVT.

The chain recombines TRBV19 with TRBJ1-1; 8 positions agree with TRBD1. The germline CDR1 and CDR2 sequences are LNHDA and SQIVND (reference sequence). This CDR3 has 13 residues. V dropped 3 bases and J dropped 7; count of bases not matched to a gene: 4. The CDR3 DNA is TGTGCCAGTAGTATTGGGACAGGAGGTGAAGCTTTCTTT. Its protein is CASSIGTGGEAFF.

The gene calls are TRBV7-6 and TRBJ2-6; 7 bases are a match to TRBD1. V was clipped by 0 bases and J by 16 bases; unmatched bases: 6. This CDR3 has 13 amino acids. Germline-derived CDR1 and CDR2 are SGHVS and FNYEAQ. The CDR3 nucleotides are TGTGCCAGCAGCTTAGCGGAGGACAGGTATCTGACTTTC. Protein: CASSLAEDRYLTF.

The gene calls are TRBV27 and TRBJ2-3; D is unclear. Trimming removed 3 bases from V and 6 bases from J, with 10 bases in between. Germline CDR1 is MNHEY and CDR2 is SMNVEV (reference sequence). This CDR3 region has 13 residues. DNA for the CDR3: TGTGCCAGCAGTTTGGCCGGAGTCGATACGCAGTATTTT. Translated: CASSLAGVDTQYF.

A few counts support this clone. The CDR3 region is CAWKGDSYGYTF. The CDR3 nucleotides are TGTGCCTGGAAGGGGGACAGCTATGGCTACACCTTC. V gene TRBV30 combines with J gene TRBJ1-2, with 7 bases identical to TRBD1. The CDR3 totals 12 residues. Germline lookup yields CDR1 GTSNPN and CDR2 SVGIG (reference sequence). After removal of 4 bases from V and 4 bases from J, the junction contained 3 bases not matched to a gene. The variable domain in full, completed from reference TRBV30 and TRBJ1-2, reads SQTIHQWPATLVQPVGSPLSLECTVEGTSNPNLYWYRQAAGRGLQLLFYSVGIGQISSEVPQNLSASRPQDRQFILSSKKLLLSDSGFYLCAWKGDSYGYTFGSGTRLTVV.

This clone has only one observation. This chain connects TRBV28 to TRBJ2-1; the match to TRBD2 covers 8 bases. The germline V gene has CDR1 MDHEN and CDR2 SYDVKM. The CDR3 sequence is 15 residues long. V was clipped by 8 bases and J by 7 bases; unmatched bases: 13. CDR3 in DNA: TGTGCCAGCTTCACCTGGACTAGCCCCGAGAATGAGCAGTTCTTC. Protein sequence: CASFTWTSPENEQFF. The whole variable domain, filled in from reference TRBV28 and TRBJ2-1, reads DVKVTQSSRYLVKRTGEKVFLECVQDMDHENMFWYRQDPGLGLRLIYFSYDVKMKEKGDIPEGYSVSREKKERFSLILESASTNQTSMYLCASFTWTSPENEQFFGPGTRLTVL.

This chain connects TRBV30 to TRBJ1-4; no clear D gene. This CDR3 contains 12 residues. Germline V gene lookup returns CDR1 GTSNPN and CDR2 SVGIG (reference sequence). Trimming cost V 2 bases and J 12 bases, with 13 bases left between them. The DNA for the CDR3 is TGTGCCTGGAGTTCGGACCGTGGCCAACTGTTTTTT. The encoded protein is CAWSSDRGQLFF.

The V gene is TRBV29-1, the J gene TRBJ2-7; 9 nucleotides align to TRBD1. The CDR3 is made up of 12 amino acids. Germline V gene sequence: CDR1 SQVTM, CDR2 ANQGSEA. V was pared by 5 bases and J by 5 bases, with 4 bases of the junction left unmatched. CDR3 coding DNA: TGCAGCGTTTTACAGGGGGCCCACGAGCAGTACTTC. Protein product: CSVLQGAHEQYF.

The V call is TRBV10-3, the J call TRBJ1-1; a possible D gene is TRBD1 (6 bases). Looked up from germline, CDR1 is ENHRY and CDR2 is SYGVKD. The CDR3 spans 16 residues. The V end lost 3 bases, the J end lost 1 base, and 15 bases lay between the germline ends. In nucleotides, the CDR3 is TGTGCCATCAGTGACCAGCTGCAGGGGACGAACACTGAAGCTTTCTTT. Its protein product is CAISDQLQGTNTEAFF.

This clone came up once. The V gene is TRBV28, the J gene TRBJ2-5; D is unclear. The J call may not be correct, given that the DNA end is closer to TRBJ2-7. The germline CDR1 and CDR2 sequences are MDHEN and SYDVKM. There are 12 residues in the CDR3. The CDR3: CASSVRFYEQYF. The CDR3 bases are TGTGCCAGCAGTGTACGGTTCTACGAGCAGTACTTC.

This chain links TRBV28 with TRBJ2-7; perhaps TRBD1 as D (5 bases). Per the germline V gene, CDR1 is MDHEN and CDR2 is SYDVKM. Deletions cut 5 bases from V and 5 bases from J, with 22 bases between. The CDR3 has 16 amino acids. The CDR3 nucleotides are TGTGCCAGCAGTGCCCCTAATACGTATAGGGGCGACGAGCAGTACTTC. Translating it yields CASSAPNTYRGDEQYF. Drawing the rest from reference TRBV28 and TRBJ2-7, the complete variable domain is DVKVTQSSRYLVKRTGEKVFLECVQDMDHENMFWYRQDPGLGLRLIYFSYDVKMKEKGDIPEGYSVSREKKERFSLILESASTNQTSMYLCASSAPNTYRGDEQYFGPGTRLTVT.

The CDR3 is CASDPCGTYNEQFF. CDR3 in DNA: TGCGCCAGCGACCCTTGCGGAACATACAATGAGCAGTTCTTC. The V gene is TRBV10-1, the J gene TRBJ2-1; D is unclear. This CDR3 comprises 14 residues. The germline V gene encodes CDR1 WNHNN and CDR2 SYGVQD (reference sequence). Deletions cut 8 bases from V and 4 bases from J, with 15 bases between.

The chain employs TRBV30 and TRBJ2-2; D is perhaps TRBD2 (6 bases). Germline V gene sequence: CDR1 GTSNPN, CDR2 SVGIG (reference sequence). The CDR3 loop spans 19 amino acids. Deletions cut 3 bases from V and 2 bases from J, with 25 bases between. The CDR3 here is CAWSGDWVGGAVNTGELFF. The CDR3 nucleotides read TGTGCCTGGAGCGGGGACTGGGTGGGCGGAGCCGTTAACACCGGGGAGCTGTTTTTT.

This clone was picked up one time. CDR3 sequence reads: CASSRAPGLLSYEQYF. Here the CDR3 DNA reads TGTGCCAGCAGCCGCGCCCCGGGACTTCTCTCCTACGAGCAGTACTTC. V gene TRBV14 combines with J gene TRBJ2-7; tentatively, D is TRBD2 (6 bases). Deletions cut 4 bases from V and 0 bases from J, with 16 bases between. The CDR3 runs 16 residues. In germline, CDR1 is SGHDN, CDR2 FVKESK.

This clone appeared a few times. This chain joins TRBV7-9 and TRBJ2-1, with a tentative D call TRBD2 (6 bases). CDR1 is SEHNR, CDR2 FQNEAQ, per germline (reference sequence). Trimming took off 5 bases at V and 3 bases at J, with 17 bases between the two ends. The length of the CDR3 is 16 residues. The CDR3 protein is CASSPTMRLDYNEQFF. DNA for the CDR3: TGTGCCAGCAGCCCCACAATGAGACTAGACTACAATGAGCAGTTCTTC.

The V and J genes are TRBV6-6 and TRBJ2-2; possibly TRBD2 for D (5 bases). The V and J ends lost 4 bases and 7 bases respectively, with 16 bases between them. Germline V CDR1 and CDR2: MNHNY, SVGAGI (reference sequence). CDR3 size: 15 residues. The chain's CDR3 is CASSWASRSGGELFF. The CDR3 DNA reads TGTGCCAGCAGTTGGGCTAGCAGATCGGGCGGGGAGCTGTTTTTT.

The genes are TRBV27 and TRBJ2-3; 7 nucleotides align to TRBD2. The germline CDR1 and CDR2 sequences are MNHEY and SMNVEV (reference sequence). The CDR3 is made up of 15 amino acids. V shed 8 bases, J shed 0 bases, and the junction held 8 bases outside the gene matches. CDR3 bases: TGTGCCAGCGCCAAGCGGGATGGGAGCACAGATACGCAGTATTTT. It translates to CASAKRDGSTDTQYF.

V usage is TRBV29-1 and J usage is TRBJ2-2, with D hard to call. CDR1 is SQVTM and CDR2 is ANQGSEA in the germline V gene. This CDR3 is 12 amino acids long. Trimming cost V 4 bases and J 5 bases, with 8 bases left between them. The CDR3 DNA reads as TGCAGCGTTGCTGCTGCTACCGGGGAGCTGTTTTTT. It encodes CSVAAATGELFF.

A single count supports this clone. This chain uses TRBV27 with TRBJ2-3; no definite D call. CDR1 and CDR2 from the germline V gene are MNHEY and SMNVEV (reference sequence). The CDR3 contains 12 residues. V was trimmed by 5 bases and J by 1 base, leaving 4 bases between them. The CDR3 DNA reads as TGTGCCAGCAGTGCCCGCACAGATACGCAGTATTTT. Amino acid sequence: CASSARTDTQYF.

The chain combines TRBV6-5 with TRBJ1-2; D perhaps matches TRBD1 (5 bases). Trimming stripped 6 bases from V and 2 bases from J, with 16 bases between. From germline, CDR1 is MNHEY and CDR2 SVGAGI. The CDR3 runs to 15 residues. In DNA, the CDR3 is TGTGCCAGCAGCCGCGGGACCGACACGAACTATGGCTACACCTTC. It translates to CASSRGTDTNYGYTF.

The genes are TRBV14 and TRBJ2-3; 8 nucleotides agree with TRBD1. Germline lookup yields CDR1 SGHDN and CDR2 FVKESK. The CDR3 covers 15 residues. Unmatched junction bases numbered 7, after V lost 5 bases and J lost 3 bases. CDR3 coding DNA: TGTGCCAGCAGCGACGACAGGGGTGGTACAGATACGCAGTATTTT. Amino acids: CASSDDRGGTDTQYF.

J is TRBJ2-4 and V is TRBV12-5, with a possible D match to TRBD2 (5 bases). Trimming pared 7 bases from V and 6 bases from J, leaving 13 bases between. The length of the CDR3 is 13 residues. Germline-derived CDR1 and CDR2 are LGHNT and FRNRAP. The chain's CDR3 is CASEAEVGNIQYF. Written as DNA, the CDR3 is TGTGCTAGTGAGGCGGAGGTCGGAAACATTCAGTACTTC.

The rearrangement uses TRBV6-1 and TRBJ1-5; maybe TRBD1 (5 bases). There are 13 residues in the CDR3. Trimming removed 6 bases at V and 4 bases at J, with 10 bases between. Germline values: CDR1 MNHNS, CDR2 SASEGT. CDR3 sequence reads: CASSKGANQPQHF. The CDR3 coding sequence is TGTGCCAGCAGCAAAGGGGCTAATCAGCCCCAGCATTTT.

V gene TRBV7-2 combines with J gene TRBJ2-5; D uncertain. Germline V gene lookup returns CDR1 SGHTA and CDR2 FQGNSA. This CDR3 region has 12 residues. Trimming took off 2 bases at V and 9 bases at J, with 10 bases between the two ends. CDR3 DNA sequence: TGTGCCAGCAGCTTAACCCCAGGTCCCCAGTACTTC. As protein: CASSLTPGPQYF.

As DNA, the CDR3 is TGTGCCAGCAGTGAAAAATGGAACACTGAAGCTTTCTTT. Translated, it gives CASSEKWNTEAFF. The V gene is TRBV25-1, the J gene TRBJ1-1; no clear D gene. Per the germline V gene, CDR1 is MGHDK and CDR2 is SYGVNS. CDR3 length equals 13 residues. Trimming shortened V by 2 bases and J by 1 base, and 5 bases separated the two germline ends.

This chain connects TRBV2 to TRBJ2-5; D remains unclear. The ends were cut back, 4 bases at V and 5 bases at J, with 11 bases in the middle. Germline CDR1 reads SNHLY; CDR2 reads FYNNEI. The length of the CDR3 is 13 residues. The CDR3 region has the DNA TGTGCCAGCAGTGGTGCCCTATGGGAGACCCAGTACTTC. It codes for CASSGALWETQYF.